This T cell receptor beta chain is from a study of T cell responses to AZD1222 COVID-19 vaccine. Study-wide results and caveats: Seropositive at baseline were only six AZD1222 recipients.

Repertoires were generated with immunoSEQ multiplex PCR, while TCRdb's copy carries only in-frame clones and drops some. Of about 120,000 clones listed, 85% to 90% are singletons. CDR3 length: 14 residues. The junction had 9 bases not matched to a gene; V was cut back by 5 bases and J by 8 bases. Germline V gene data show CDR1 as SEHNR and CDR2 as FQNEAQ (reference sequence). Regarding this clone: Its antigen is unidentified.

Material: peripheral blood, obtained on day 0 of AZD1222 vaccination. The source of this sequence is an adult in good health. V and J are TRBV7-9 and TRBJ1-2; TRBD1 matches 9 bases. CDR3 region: CASSPPGTGLGYTF. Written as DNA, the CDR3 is TGTGCCAGCAGCCCCCCTGGGACAGGGTTAGGCTACACCTTC. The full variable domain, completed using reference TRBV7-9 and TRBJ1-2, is DTGVSQNPRHKITKRGQNVTFRCDPISEHNRLYWYRQTLGQGPEFLTYFQNEAQLEKSRLLSDRFSAERPKGSFSTLEIQRTEQGDSAMYLCASSPPGTGLGYTFGSGTRLTVV.